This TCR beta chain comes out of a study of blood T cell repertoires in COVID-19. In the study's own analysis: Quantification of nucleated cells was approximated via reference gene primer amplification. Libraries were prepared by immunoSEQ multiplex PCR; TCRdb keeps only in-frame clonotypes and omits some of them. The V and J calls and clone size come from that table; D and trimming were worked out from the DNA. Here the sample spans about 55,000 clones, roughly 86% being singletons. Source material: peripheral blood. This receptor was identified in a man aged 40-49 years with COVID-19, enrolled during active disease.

The CDR3 nucleotides are TGTGCCAGCTCCCAACAGGGGCGGAACACTGAAGCTTTCTTT. Amino acid sequence: CASSQQGRNTEAFF. The J gene is TRBJ1-1, the V gene TRBV18; 7 positions match TRBD1. CDR3 length equals 14 residues. Germline lookup yields CDR1 KGHSH and CDR2 LQKENI. V lost 6 bases to trimming and J lost 1 base; unmatched junction nucleotides: 5.